This TCR beta chain was recorded in a study of siplizumab effects on memory and regulatory T cells (dated by TCRdb to the late 2010s). Study-level background: The effect of the anti-CD2 antibody siplizumab on alloreactive T-cell subsets was examined in allogeneic mixed lymphocyte reactions constructed from human PBMCs. The research as a whole found: Of the alloreactive CD4+ clones that could be mapped, the Treg-derived share averaged around 70% with siplizumab compared with around 25% in control reactions. The suppressive function of proliferating Tregs from siplizumab cultures was not functionally confirmed. Because sequences at frequencies below about 10^-5 were poorly captured, only a minor fraction of alloreactive clones could be mapped back to unstimulated subsets. The cumulative frequency of alloreactive sequences traceable to unstimulated CD4+ memory T cells was significantly reduced by siplizumab. Unstimulated naive T cells appeared more diverse than memory T cells, and naive cells seemed to contribute substantially to the alloresponse. About 80-97% of proliferating CD4+ or CD8+ clones could not be given a naive or memory phenotype.

There are 15 amino acids in the CDR3, from cysteine to phenylalanine inclusive. Only CDR3 DNA is held: 45 bases, read in frame from base 1. V loses 7 bases of germline sequence and J loses 0 bases, and the interval between the two ends is 16 bases. CDR1 and CDR2 were assigned from the germline V gene as SGHDT and YYEEEE. The receptor library was made with the immunoSEQ multiplex PCR assay. Each sample had 90,000 to 100,000 TCR templates assayed by the deep sequencing platform. Genomic DNA extracted from sorted T cells was used for TCRbeta CDR3 sequencing. On the authors' methods: The R programming language was used for clonal analysis of the TCRbeta CDR3 data. Comparing unstimulated samples against CFSE-low samples taken after the reaction was how alloreactive CD4+ and CD8+ clones were defined. Alloreactive CD4+ clones were assigned to regulatory or non-regulatory origin by matching sequences to sorted unstimulated Treg and non-Treg repertoires. Entries here come from immuneACCESS through TCRdb and include only in-frame sequences with V and J called. Some clones fail to appear in such tables; in the studies checked, an unresolved V gene covers under half of the shortfall, and the cause of the remainder is unknown. That table supplies the V and J calls and clone size; D and trimming were determined from the DNA. Here the sample has fewer than 85,000 clones; more than 85% occur a single time. The ten top clones hold about a fifth of the sample.

For this clone: What this receptor recognizes is not known. Per-nucleotide qualities are absent, and no much larger clonotype sits a single base away.

Sorted unstimulated T cells and proliferating T cells recovered from mixed lymphocyte reactions were subjected to TCRbeta CDR3 sequencing. Fresh whole blood from approximately ten HLA-typed healthy donors was used to isolate PBMCs. This chain is built from TRBV5-6 and TRBJ1-1, with TRBD1 perhaps the D gene, on 5 matching bases. The sequenced sample consisted of CD8+ T cells sorted from blood. The clonotype comes from a human donor in good health. The CDR3 reads as follows: CASGWMGELNTEAFF. The DNA sequence is given as TGTGCCAGCGGGTGGATGGGGGAATTGAACACTGAAGCTTTCTTT.